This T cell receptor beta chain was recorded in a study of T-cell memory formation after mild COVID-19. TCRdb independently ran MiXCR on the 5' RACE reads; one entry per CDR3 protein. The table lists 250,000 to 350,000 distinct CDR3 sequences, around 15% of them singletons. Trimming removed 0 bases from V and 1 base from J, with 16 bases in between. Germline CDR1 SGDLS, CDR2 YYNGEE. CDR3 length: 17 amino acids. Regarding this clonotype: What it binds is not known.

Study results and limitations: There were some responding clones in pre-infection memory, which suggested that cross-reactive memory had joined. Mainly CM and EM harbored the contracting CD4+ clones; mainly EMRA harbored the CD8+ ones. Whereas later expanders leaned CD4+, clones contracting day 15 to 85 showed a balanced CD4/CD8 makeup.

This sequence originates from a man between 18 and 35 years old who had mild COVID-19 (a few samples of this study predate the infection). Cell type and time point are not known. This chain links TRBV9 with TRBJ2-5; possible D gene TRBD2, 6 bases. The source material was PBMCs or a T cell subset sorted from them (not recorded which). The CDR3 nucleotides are TGTGCCAGCAGCGTAGCGGGAGAGTGGGGTTTCCAAGAGACCCAGTACTTC. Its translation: CASSVAGEWGFQETQYF.